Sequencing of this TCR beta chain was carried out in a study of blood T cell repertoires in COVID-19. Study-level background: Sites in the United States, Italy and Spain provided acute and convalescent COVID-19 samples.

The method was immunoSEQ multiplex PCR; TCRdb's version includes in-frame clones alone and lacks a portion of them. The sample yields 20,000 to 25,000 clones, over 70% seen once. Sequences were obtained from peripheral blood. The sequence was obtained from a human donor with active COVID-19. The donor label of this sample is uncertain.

The CDR3 sequence is CASSFGRTSGGTGLNTQYF. Here the CDR3 DNA reads TGTGCCAGCAGCTTCGGTAGGACTAGCGGGGGGACCGGTTTGAATACGCAGTATTTT. The chain carries TRBV11-2 and TRBJ2-3; 14 bases align to TRBD2. Germline values: CDR1 SGHAT, CDR2 FQNNGV. This CDR3 comprises 19 residues. J was trimmed by 7 bases and V by 3 bases; bases with no gene match: 15.